This T cell receptor beta chain was identified in a study of cytotoxic CD8 clonotypes in ibrutinib-treated CLL. Germline V gene sequence: CDR1 SNHLY, CDR2 FYNNEI. The CDR3 is 14 residues long. V lost 5 bases, J lost 8 bases, and 15 bases lay in between. TCR beta library input comprised roughly 2 micrograms of genomic DNA from cryopreserved PBMCs. Repertoires were generated with immunoSEQ multiplex PCR, while TCRdb's copy carries only in-frame clones and drops some. The repertoire includes about 160,000 clones, about 80% of them detected once, and roughly 2% sits in the top ten. This sequence joins TRBV2 and TRBJ1-4, with a weak D call TRBD1 (5 bases). Sequenced here: PBMCs, sampled after 12 months of ibrutinib treatment. This clonotype originated in a human donor with chronic lymphocytic leukemia. The CDR3 region has the DNA TGTGCCAGCAGTCCGACCGCCCAGGGAGAAAAACTGTTTTTT. Amino acid sequence: CASSPTAQGEKLFF.